These 27 T cell receptor beta chains were all obtained from the same sample, sequenced in a study of blood T cell repertoires in COVID-19. Sequencing used immunoSEQ multiplex PCR; TCRdb keeps in-frame clones, though not all of them. Of 200,000 to 250,000 clones detected, roughly 90% appear once; the ten largest clones hold 2.5% to 3%. Sequenced sample: peripheral blood. The receptor source for this set is a woman aged 60-75 years with acute or convalescent COVID-19.

The chain has TRBV3-1 (or the pseudogene TRBV3-2) and TRBJ2-5; tentatively, D is TRBD2 (6 bases). Germline CDR1 and CDR2: LGHDT and YNNKEL (reference sequence). Trimming shortened V by 4 bases and J by 4 bases, and 10 bases separated the two germline ends. The CDR3 covers 13 residues. The CDR3 DNA sequence: TGTGCCAGCAGCCGAGGGAGGCGAGAGACCCAGTACTTC. Amino acid sequence: CASSRGRRETQYF.

The chain employs TRBV27 and TRBJ1-4; D gene uncertain. The CDR3 extends over 12 amino acids. CDR1 and CDR2 (germline): MNHEY, SMNVEV (reference sequence). V lost 8 bases, J lost 7 bases, and 11 bases lay in between. CDR3 DNA: TGTGCCAGCGGGAACCGGGGTGAAAAACTGTTTTTT. Translated: CASGNRGEKLFF.

V gene TRBV7-9 combines with J gene TRBJ1-2, with TRBD1 matching over 11 bases. The CDR3 length is 15 residues. The J segment lost 8 bases and the V segment lost 0 bases, leaving 5 bases of the junction unmatched. Germline CDR1 and CDR2: SEHNR and FQNEAQ (reference sequence). CDR3 sequence: CASSLAGQGARGYTF. CDR3 bases: TGTGCCAGCAGCTTAGCAGGACAGGGGGCGAGGGGCTACACCTTC.

The CDR3 DNA reads as TGTGCCAGCAGATTACTAGCGGGGGCTGCCTCTGGGGCCAACGTCCTGACTTTC. As protein: CASRLLAGAASGANVLTF. The V call is TRBV2, the J call TRBJ2-6, with 11 nucleotides matching TRBD2. Germline CDR1 is SNHLY and CDR2 is FYNNEI. The V and J ends lost 6 bases and 0 bases, in that order; junction bases with no gene match: 7. CDR3 size: 18 residues.

Comment on this clone: Other nucleotide sequences from this sample produce the same CDR3. V gene TRBV28 combines with J gene TRBJ2-7, with a tentative D call TRBD2 (6 bases). Germline-derived CDR1 and CDR2 are MDHEN and SYDVKM. This CDR3 comprises 16 residues. The V and J ends lost 9 bases and 2 bases respectively, with 23 bases between them. The CDR3 bases are TGTGCCAGTAGCAGAGGACATCTAGCGCAGACCTACGAGCAGTACTTC. This gives the protein CASSRGHLAQTYEQYF.

This sequence joins TRBV5-1 and TRBJ1-5; D is perhaps TRBD1 (5 bases). Germline V lookup: CDR1 SGHRS, CDR2 YFSETQ. The CDR3 length is 15 residues. Trimming stripped 7 bases from V and 0 bases from J, with 14 bases between. The chain's CDR3 is CASRPGDYSNQPQHF. Here the CDR3 DNA reads TGCGCCAGCCGACCCGGGGACTATAGCAATCAGCCCCAGCATTTT.

The chain links TRBV21-1 to TRBJ1-2; the table's D call, TRBD1, has no DNA check behind it. TRBV21-1 is recorded as a pseudogene. CDR3 length equals 15 residues. CDR3 residues: CASSKAGQGSGGYTF. CDR3 bases: TGTGCCAGCAGCAAAGCGGGACAGGGGTCTGGTGGCTACACCTTC.

The genes are TRBV19 and TRBJ1-5; a possible D gene is TRBD1 (5 bases). Germline CDR1 LNHDA, CDR2 SQIVND (reference sequence). The CDR3 is made up of 17 amino acids. The ends were cut back, 7 bases at V and 7 bases at J, with 26 bases in the middle. DNA for the CDR3: TGTGCCAGTACACTCCTTGCGGTACAGGCAACGAGGCAGCCCCAGCATTTT. Its protein is CASTLLAVQATRQPQHF.

This clone was seen a handful of times. V usage is TRBV5-1 and J usage is TRBJ2-2; TRBD1 agrees at 8 bases. This CDR3 is 16 amino acids long. Germline CDR1 reads SGHRS; CDR2 reads YFSETQ. V shed 3 bases, J shed 5 bases, and the junction held 9 bases outside the gene matches. The CDR3 DNA is TGCGCCAGCAGCTCAGGACAGGGTGGGGGAACCGGGGAGCTGTTTTTT. It encodes CASSSGQGGGTGELFF.

The chain is built from TRBV5-6 and TRBJ2-1; D is possibly TRBD2 (5 bases). This CDR3 has 13 amino acids. Germline V gives CDR1 SGHDT, CDR2 YYEEEE. Trimming shortened V by 2 bases and J by 13 bases, and 16 bases separated the two germline ends. The CDR3 reads CASSFDSRGDQFF. As DNA, the CDR3 is TGTGCCAGCAGCTTTGATAGCCGGGGAGATCAGTTCTTC. The variable domain in full, with the rest retrieved from reference TRBV5-6 and TRBJ2-1, is DAGVTQSPTHLIKTRGQQVTLRCSPKSGHDTVSWYQQALGQGPQFIFQYYEEEERQRGNFPDRFSGHQFPNYSSELNVNALLLGDSALYLCASSFDSRGDQFFGPGTRLTVL.

The chain employs TRBV4-3 and TRBJ1-3; D call uncertain. Germline loops: CDR1 LGHNA, CDR2 YSLEER. The V end lost 0 bases, the J end lost 0 bases, and 6 bases lay between the germline ends. The CDR3 runs 15 residues. The CDR3 DNA reads as TGCGCCAGCAGCCAAGATACCAGCTCTGGAAACACCATATATTTT. Its protein is CASSQDTSSGNTIYF.

This chain joins TRBV28 and TRBJ2-1, with 10 bases that match TRBD2. V dropped 2 bases and J dropped 7; count of bases not matched to a gene: 20. This CDR3 is built from 20 residues. CDR1 and CDR2 (germline): MDHEN, SYDVKM. CDR3 nucleotide sequence: TGTGCCAGCAGTTTAAGACTAGCGGGTTCCCTGCTCCTATCCTTTAATGAGCAGTTCTTC. Encoded protein: CASSLRLAGSLLLSFNEQFF.

The chain combines TRBV7-2 with TRBJ1-5, with unresolved D. V lost 1 base and J 0 bases, leaving 7 bases between the germline ends. The CDR3 is made up of 15 amino acids. From germline, CDR1 is SGHTA and CDR2 FQGNSA. In DNA form, the CDR3 reads TGTGCCAGCAGCTTAGGCGGATATAGCAATCAGCCCCAGCATTTT. It translates to CASSLGGYSNQPQHF.

V usage is TRBV5-6 and J usage is TRBJ1-5, with D unresolved. V lost 2 bases and J lost 9, with 15 bases in between. Per germline, CDR1 SGHDT and CDR2 YYEEEE. CDR3 length: 14 amino acids. The CDR3 sequence is CASSLSLSIRPQHF. The CDR3 DNA sequence: TGTGCCAGCAGCTTAAGTTTATCGATCAGGCCCCAGCATTTT. Full variable domain (rest looked up from reference TRBV5-6 and TRBJ1-5): DAGVTQSPTHLIKTRGQQVTLRCSPKSGHDTVSWYQQALGQGPQFIFQYYEEEERQRGNFPDRFSGHQFPNYSSELNVNALLLGDSALYLCASSLSLSIRPQHFGDGTRLSIL.

J is TRBJ1-4 and V is TRBV10-3, with TRBD1 matching over 9 bases. The CDR3 loop spans 13 amino acids. J was trimmed by 6 bases and V by 8 bases; bases with no gene match: 4. Per the germline V gene, CDR1 is ENHRY and CDR2 is SYGVKD. The CDR3 nucleotides read TGTGCCATCGGGACAGGGTGGGATGAAAAACTGTTTTTT. Protein: CAIGTGWDEKLFF.

The gene calls are TRBV18 and TRBJ1-2; D unresolved. The CDR3 length is 12 residues. The V and J ends lost 1 base and 7 bases respectively, with 7 bases between them. The germline V gene encodes CDR1 KGHSH and CDR2 LQKENI. The CDR3 loop is CASSPQSGGYTF. The CDR3 DNA sequence: TGTGCCAGCTCACCACAATCGGGTGGCTACACCTTC.

This chain uses TRBV20-1 with TRBJ2-2, with TRBD2 as a possible D gene (5 bases). Per the germline V gene, CDR1 is DFQATT and CDR2 is SNEGSKA (reference sequence). The CDR3 loop spans 15 amino acids. V lost 3 bases and J 4 bases, leaving 15 bases between the germline ends. CDR3 protein: CSASLGRLSTGELFF. CDR3 in DNA: TGCAGTGCTAGTCTTGGGAGACTCTCCACCGGGGAGCTGTTTTTT.

The chain is built from TRBV11-2 and TRBJ2-5; 14 nucleotides agree with TRBD2. The ends lost 1 base at V and 4 bases at J; junction bases unmatched: 8. Per germline, CDR1 SGHAT and CDR2 FQNNGV. The CDR3 is 18 amino acids. The CDR3 DNA reads as TGTGCCAGCAGCTTAGGATACCGACTAGCGGGAGGGATAGAGACCCAGTACTTC. It is translated as CASSLGYRLAGGIETQYF.

This clone turned up a few times. The rearrangement links TRBV23-1 to TRBJ1-1; 7 nucleotides align to TRBD1. TRBV23-1 is assigned to the ORF class and has an uncertain function. The CDR3 is made up of 11 amino acids. The CDR3 is CTDRANTEAFF. The CDR3 DNA sequence: TGCACCGACAGGGCGAACACTGAAGCTTTCTTT.

Turning to this clone: Other DNA sequences in this specimen translate into the identical CDR3. The rearrangement uses TRBV10-1 and TRBJ1-1; 7 positions match TRBD1. CDR1 and CDR2 (germline): WNHNN, SYGVQD (reference sequence). The CDR3 contains 13 residues. J gave up 3 bases and V 5 bases, and 3 bases lay outside the gene matches. The CDR3 DNA is TGCGCCAGCAGTAGGGACAGTGACACTGAAGCTTTCTTT. Its translation is CASSRDSDTEAFF.

This clone showed up just once. The chain recombines TRBV15 with TRBJ2-4, with 10 bases identical to TRBD1. CDR1 is LNHNV, CDR2 YYDKDF, per germline (reference sequence). The CDR3 is 18 amino acids. J was trimmed by 3 bases and V by 5 bases; bases with no gene match: 13. CDR3 nucleotide sequence: TGTGCCACCAGCCGCTTCGGACAGGGGGGTTTCGTCAAAAACATTCAGTACTTC. Translation gives CATSRFGQGGFVKNIQYF.

The chain is built from TRBV9 and TRBJ1-2; 7 bases are a match to TRBD1. This CDR3 contains 14 residues. Germline values: CDR1 SGDLS, CDR2 YYNGEE. V was pared by 3 bases and J by 4 bases, with 6 bases of the junction left unmatched. CDR3 protein: CASSAVAGGYGYTF. CDR3 bases: TGTGCCAGCAGCGCAGTCGCAGGGGGCTATGGCTACACCTTC. The full variable domain, in which reference TRBV9 and TRBJ1-2 provide the parts outside the CDR3, is DSGVTQTPKHLITATGQRVTLRCSPRSGDLSVYWYQQSLDQGLQFLIQYYNGEERAKGNILERFSAQQFPDLHSELNLSSLELGDSALYFCASSAVAGGYGYTFGSGTRLTVV.

This clone was counted once. The CDR3 is CSVEDPAGNSGNTIYF. DNA of the CDR3: TGCAGCGTTGAAGATCCTGCAGGGAACTCTGGAAACACCATATATTTT. The V and J genes are TRBV29-1 and TRBJ1-3, with D perhaps matching TRBD1 (5 bases). V was trimmed by 0 bases and J by 0 bases, leaving 12 bases between them. There are 16 residues in the CDR3. Germline V gene data show CDR1 as SQVTM and CDR2 as ANQGSEA.

A single count supports this clone. The CDR3 DNA is TGTGCCAGCAGCTTAGCCAGGACAGGGGGCAGTAACTATGGCTACACCTTC. Translation gives CASSLARTGGSNYGYTF. V is TRBV7-8 and J is TRBJ1-2; 11 nucleotides match TRBD1. The germline gives CDR1 SGHVS, CDR2 FQNEAQ. This CDR3 has 17 residues. The trim removed 0 bases at V and 1 base at J, leaving 4 bases unmatched.

The chain combines TRBV3-1 (or the pseudogene TRBV3-2) with TRBJ2-7; D may be TRBD2 (6 bases). This CDR3 has 12 amino acids. The V gene lost 5 bases and the J gene lost 4 bases, with 9 bases spanning the gap. In germline, CDR1 is LGHDT, CDR2 YNNKEL (reference sequence). CDR3 DNA: TGTGCCAGCAGCGTCGGGGGTTACGAGCAGTACTTC. This gives the protein CASSVGGYEQYF.

CDR3 coding DNA: TGTGCCAGCAGCTTAGGGCTAGCGGGAGGCTACGAGCAGTACTTC. Translated: CASSLGLAGGYEQYF. The J gene is TRBJ2-7, the V gene TRBV11-2, with 11 positions matching TRBD2. J gave up 3 bases and V 1 base, and 2 bases lay outside the gene matches. The CDR3 sequence is 15 residues long. Germline V gene lookup returns CDR1 SGHAT and CDR2 FQNNGV.

This clone was seen more than once but under ten times. The chain couples TRBV30 to TRBJ2-7; D perhaps matches TRBD1 (5 bases). CDR3 length: 13 residues. Germline CDR1 GTSNPN, CDR2 SVGIG (reference sequence). V was cut by 0 bases and J by 8 bases, with 14 bases left in between. For the CDR3, the DNA is TGTGCCTGGAGTGTACGACAGATTGTAAAGCAGTACTTC. It codes for CAWSVRQIVKQYF. The full variable domain, in which reference TRBV30 and TRBJ2-7 provide the parts outside the CDR3, is SQTIHQWPATLVQPVGSPLSLECTVEGTSNPNLYWYRQAAGRGLQLLFYSVGIGQISSEVPQNLSASRPQDRQFILSSKKLLLSDSGFYLCAWSVRQIVKQYFGPGTRLTVT.